The present T cell receptor beta chain was sequenced within a study of T cells in Graves' hyperthyroidism and ophthalmopathy. At the level of the study: Before treatment of any kind, peripheral blood was taken at initial diagnosis. Findings and caveats of the study: Most expanded thyroid clonotypes above 0.001 also appeared in blood.

This clonotype was counted only a few times. Its target is not known. For ophthalmopathy patients, the Clinical Activity Score was at least 3 and the NOSPECS grade at least 4; duration was under 3 months. The PBMCs had their origin in 7.5 to 10 ml of fresh peripheral blood. Authors of the study amplified TCR beta CDR3 regions from RNA transcripts. During a first-round RT-PCR of the TCR CDR3, the HTBI primer set was used. A single record per CDR3 protein comes from TCRdb applying MiXCR to the multiplex PCR reads. The profile shows some 490,000 distinct CDR3 sequences, approximately 22% of them singletons. V shed 1 base and J shed 0 bases, with 9 bases lying between them. This CDR3 has 15 amino acids. Per germline, CDR1 MGHDK and CDR2 SYGVNS.

The chain combines TRBV25-1 with TRBJ1-1; a weak D match, TRBD1 (5 bases). The TCR was taken from a woman in her seventies with Graves' ophthalmopathy. Material for sequencing was blood. CDR3 sequence reads: CASSEWDPVNTEAFF. CDR3 nucleotides: TGTGCCAGCAGTGAATGGGACCCCGTGAACACTGAAGCTTTCTTT.